The text below deals with one TCR beta chain. As yet, its antigen is unknown. Method: immunoSEQ multiplex PCR; TCRdb's copy keeps in-frame clones and lacks some. The repertoire holds tens of thousands of clones, with over 80% as singletons. This sample was taken from a study of T cell responses to AZD1222 COVID-19 vaccine. General study results and limits: At 160-218 and 743-854, vaccine-associated CD4 TCRs were dominant, and they spanned spike. Of the AZD1222 recipients, only six or seven were seropositive at baseline. When two AZD1222 doses had been given, Spike-specific TCR breadth and depth rose.

V was pared by 5 bases and J by 6 bases, with 28 bases between. CDR3 length: 18 residues. The germline gives CDR1 MGHRA, CDR2 YSYEKL. The input for sequencing was peripheral blood, taken 28 days after the second dose of the MenACWY control vaccine. The chain combines TRBV4-1 with TRBJ1-2, with D maybe TRBD1 (5 bases). This TCR was sampled from an adult who received the MenACWY meningococcal vaccine as a control. The CDR3 loop is CASSTRAAQGQPPDGYTF. CDR3 DNA sequence: TGCGCCAGCAGCACTCGGGCAGCTCAGGGCCAACCCCCTGATGGCTACACCTTC.